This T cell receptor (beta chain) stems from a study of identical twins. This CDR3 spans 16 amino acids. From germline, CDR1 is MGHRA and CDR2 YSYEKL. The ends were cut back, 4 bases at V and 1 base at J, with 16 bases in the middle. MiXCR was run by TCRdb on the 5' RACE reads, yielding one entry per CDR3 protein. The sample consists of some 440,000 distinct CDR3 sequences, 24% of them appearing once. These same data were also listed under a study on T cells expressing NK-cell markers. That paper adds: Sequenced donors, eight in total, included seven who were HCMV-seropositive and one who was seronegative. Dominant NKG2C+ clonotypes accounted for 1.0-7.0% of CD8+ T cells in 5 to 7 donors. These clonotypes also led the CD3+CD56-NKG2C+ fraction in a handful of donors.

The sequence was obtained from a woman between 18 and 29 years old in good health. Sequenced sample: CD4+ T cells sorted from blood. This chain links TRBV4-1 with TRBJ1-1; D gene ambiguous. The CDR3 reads CASSPREVRANTEAFF. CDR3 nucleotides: TGCGCCAGCAGCCCTCGCGAGGTCCGGGCGAACACTGAAGCTTTCTTT.